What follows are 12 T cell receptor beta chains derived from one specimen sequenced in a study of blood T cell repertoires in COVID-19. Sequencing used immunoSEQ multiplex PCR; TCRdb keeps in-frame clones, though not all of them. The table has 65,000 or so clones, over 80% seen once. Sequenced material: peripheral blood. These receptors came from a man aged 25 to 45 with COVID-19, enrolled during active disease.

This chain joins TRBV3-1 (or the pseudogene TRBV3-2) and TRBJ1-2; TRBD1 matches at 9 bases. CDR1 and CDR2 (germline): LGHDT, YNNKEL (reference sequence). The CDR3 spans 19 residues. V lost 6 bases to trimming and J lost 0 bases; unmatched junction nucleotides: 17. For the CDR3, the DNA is TGTGCCAGCAGGCCCAAGACCGGGACAGGGACCAAAGCTAACTATGGCTACACCTTC. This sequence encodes CASRPKTGTGTKANYGYTF.

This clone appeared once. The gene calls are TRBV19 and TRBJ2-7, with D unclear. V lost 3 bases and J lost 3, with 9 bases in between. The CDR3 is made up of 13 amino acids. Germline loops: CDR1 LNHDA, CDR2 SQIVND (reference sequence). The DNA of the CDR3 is TGTGCCAGTAGTATGCGACTCTACTACGAGCAGTACTTC. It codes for CASSMRLYYEQYF.

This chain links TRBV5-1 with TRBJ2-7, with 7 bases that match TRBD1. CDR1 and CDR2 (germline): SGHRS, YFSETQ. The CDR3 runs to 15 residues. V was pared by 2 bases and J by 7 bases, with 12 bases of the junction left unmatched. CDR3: CASSFLGQTLGEQYF. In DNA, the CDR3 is TGCGCCAGCAGCTTCCTGGGACAGACCTTAGGGGAGCAGTACTTC.

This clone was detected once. DNA of the CDR3: TGTGCCAGCTCGGACTCATCTAACTATGGCTACACCTTC. The encoded protein is CASSDSSNYGYTF. The chain is built from TRBV28 and TRBJ1-2; the D is unclear. With 8 bases removed from V and 0 bases from J, the gap between germline ends came to 10 bases. This CDR3 comprises 13 residues. Germline V gives CDR1 MDHEN, CDR2 SYDVKM.

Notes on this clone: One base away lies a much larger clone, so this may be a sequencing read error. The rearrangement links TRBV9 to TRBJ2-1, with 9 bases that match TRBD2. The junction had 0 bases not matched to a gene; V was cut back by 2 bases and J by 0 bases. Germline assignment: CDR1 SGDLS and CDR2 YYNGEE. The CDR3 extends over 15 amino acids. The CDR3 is CASSVSGSSYNEQFF. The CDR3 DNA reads TGTGCCAGCAGCGTTAGCGGGAGCTCCTACAATGAGCAGTTCTTC. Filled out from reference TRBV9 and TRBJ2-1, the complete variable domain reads DSGVTQTPKHLITATGQRVTLRCSPRSGDLSVYWYQQSLDQGLQFLIQYYNGEERAKGNILERFSAQQFPDLHSELNLSSLELGDSALYFCASSVSGSSYNEQFFGPGTRLTVL.

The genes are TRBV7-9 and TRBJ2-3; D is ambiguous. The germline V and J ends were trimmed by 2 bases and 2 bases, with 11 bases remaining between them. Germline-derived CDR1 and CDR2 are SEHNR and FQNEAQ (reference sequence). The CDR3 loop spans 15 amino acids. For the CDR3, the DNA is TGTGCCAGCAGCTTAAGTGACACCCACACAGATACGCAGTATTTT. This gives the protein CASSLSDTHTDTQYF.

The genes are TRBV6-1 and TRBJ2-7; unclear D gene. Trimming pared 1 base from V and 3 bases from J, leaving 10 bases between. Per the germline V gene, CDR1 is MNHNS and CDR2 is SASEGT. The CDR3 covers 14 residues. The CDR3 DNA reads TGTGCCAGCAGTGAAGGGCCGAGAGGCTACGAGCAGTACTTC. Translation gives CASSEGPRGYEQYF.

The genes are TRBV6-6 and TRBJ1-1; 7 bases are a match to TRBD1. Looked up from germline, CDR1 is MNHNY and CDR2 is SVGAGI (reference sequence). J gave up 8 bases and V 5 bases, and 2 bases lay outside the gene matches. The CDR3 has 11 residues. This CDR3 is CASSEGQEAFF. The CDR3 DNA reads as TGTGCCAGCAGTGAGGGACAGGAAGCTTTCTTT.

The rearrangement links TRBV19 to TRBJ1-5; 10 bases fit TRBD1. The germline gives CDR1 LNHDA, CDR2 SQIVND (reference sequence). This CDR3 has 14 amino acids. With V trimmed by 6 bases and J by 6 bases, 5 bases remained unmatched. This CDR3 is CASSRDRGFQPQHF. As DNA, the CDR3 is TGTGCCAGTAGCCGGGACAGGGGATTTCAGCCCCAGCATTTT.

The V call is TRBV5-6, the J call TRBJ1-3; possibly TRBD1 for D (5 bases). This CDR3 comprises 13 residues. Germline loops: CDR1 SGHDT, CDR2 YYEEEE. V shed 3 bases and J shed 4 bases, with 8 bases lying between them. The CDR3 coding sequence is TGTGCCAGCAGCTCCGGGGGAGGAAACACCATATATTTT. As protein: CASSSGGGNTIYF.

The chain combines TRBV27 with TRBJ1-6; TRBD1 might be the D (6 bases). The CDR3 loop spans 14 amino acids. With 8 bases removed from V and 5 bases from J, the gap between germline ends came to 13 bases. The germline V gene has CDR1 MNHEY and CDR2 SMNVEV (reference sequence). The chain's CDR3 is CASSLRGHNSPLHF. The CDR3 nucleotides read TGTGCCAGCTCACTCAGGGGCCATAATTCACCCCTCCACTTT.

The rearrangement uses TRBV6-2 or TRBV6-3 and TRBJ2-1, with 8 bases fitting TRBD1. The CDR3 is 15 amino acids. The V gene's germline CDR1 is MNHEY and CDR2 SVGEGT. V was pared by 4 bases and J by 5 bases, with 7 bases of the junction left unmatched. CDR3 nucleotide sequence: TGTGCCAGCAGTTCCGTCCGGGACAGGAACAATGAGCAGTTCTTC. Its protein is CASSSVRDRNNEQFF.